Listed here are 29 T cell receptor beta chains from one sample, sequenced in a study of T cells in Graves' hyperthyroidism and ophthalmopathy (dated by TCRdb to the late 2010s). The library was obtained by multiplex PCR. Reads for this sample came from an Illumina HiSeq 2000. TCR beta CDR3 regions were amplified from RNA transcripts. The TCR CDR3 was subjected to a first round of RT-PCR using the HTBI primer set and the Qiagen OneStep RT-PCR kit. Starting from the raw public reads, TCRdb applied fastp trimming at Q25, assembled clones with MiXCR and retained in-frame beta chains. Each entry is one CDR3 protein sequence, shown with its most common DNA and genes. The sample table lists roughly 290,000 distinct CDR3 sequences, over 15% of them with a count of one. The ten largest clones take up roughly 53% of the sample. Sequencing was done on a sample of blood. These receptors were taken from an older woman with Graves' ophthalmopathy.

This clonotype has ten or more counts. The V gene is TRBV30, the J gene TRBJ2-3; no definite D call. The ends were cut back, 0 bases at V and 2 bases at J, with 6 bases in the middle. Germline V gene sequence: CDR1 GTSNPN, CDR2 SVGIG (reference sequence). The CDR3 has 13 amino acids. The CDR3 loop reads CAWSVGLTDTQYF. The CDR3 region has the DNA TGTGCCTGGAGTGTTGGCCTCACAGATACGCAGTATTTT.

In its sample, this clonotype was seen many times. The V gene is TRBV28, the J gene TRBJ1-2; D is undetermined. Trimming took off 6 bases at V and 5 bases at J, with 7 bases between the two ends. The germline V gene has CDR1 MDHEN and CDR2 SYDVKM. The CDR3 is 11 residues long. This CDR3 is CASRTSYGYTF. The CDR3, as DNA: TGTGCCAGCAGGACGTCTTATGGCTACACCTTC.

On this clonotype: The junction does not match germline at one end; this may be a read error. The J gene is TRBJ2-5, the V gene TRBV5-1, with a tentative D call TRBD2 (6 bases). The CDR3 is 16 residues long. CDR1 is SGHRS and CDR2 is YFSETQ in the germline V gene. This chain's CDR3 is CASSLDSTRGEETQYF. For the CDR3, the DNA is TGCGCCAGCAGTTTGGATTCGACTAGAGGGGAAGAGACCCAGTACTTC.

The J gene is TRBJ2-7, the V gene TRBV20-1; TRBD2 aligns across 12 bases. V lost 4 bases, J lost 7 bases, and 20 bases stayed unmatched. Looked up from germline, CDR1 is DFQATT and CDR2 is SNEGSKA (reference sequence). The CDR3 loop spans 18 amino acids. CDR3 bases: TGCAGTGCTACTCTAGCGGGAGGGGGGGGGGGGGGCGGGGGGGAGCAGTACTTC. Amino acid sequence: CSATLAGGGGGGGGEQYF.

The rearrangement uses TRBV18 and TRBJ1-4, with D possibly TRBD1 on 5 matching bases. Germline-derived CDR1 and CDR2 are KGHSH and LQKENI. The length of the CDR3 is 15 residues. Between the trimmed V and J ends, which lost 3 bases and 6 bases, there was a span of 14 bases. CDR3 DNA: TGTGCCAGCTCACCGGGCTTCGGGACTTATGAAAAACTGTTTTTT. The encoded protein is CASSPGFGTYEKLFF.

CDR3 region: CASIYTQGGEKLFF. CDR3 DNA sequence: TGTGCCAGCATCTACACCCAGGGAGGCGAAAAACTGTTTTTT. J is TRBJ1-4 and V is TRBV3-1; D is possibly TRBD1 (5 bases). Germline loops: CDR1 LGHDT, CDR2 YNNKEL (reference sequence). V was clipped by 7 bases and J by 8 bases, with 17 bases between them. The CDR3 totals 14 residues.

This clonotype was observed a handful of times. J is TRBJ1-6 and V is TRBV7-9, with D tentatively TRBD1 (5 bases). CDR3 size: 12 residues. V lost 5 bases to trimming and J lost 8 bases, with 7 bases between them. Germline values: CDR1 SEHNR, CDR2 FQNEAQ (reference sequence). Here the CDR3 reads CASSGGYSPLHF. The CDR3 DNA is TGTGCCAGCAGCGGGGGATATTCACCCCTCCACTTT.

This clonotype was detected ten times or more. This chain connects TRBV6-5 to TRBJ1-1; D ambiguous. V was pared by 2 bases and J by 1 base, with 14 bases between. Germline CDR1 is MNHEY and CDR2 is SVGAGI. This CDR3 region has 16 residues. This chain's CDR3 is CASSYTFLGKNTEAFF. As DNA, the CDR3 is TGTGCCAGCAGTTACACCTTCCTCGGGAAGAACACTGAAGCTTTCTTT.

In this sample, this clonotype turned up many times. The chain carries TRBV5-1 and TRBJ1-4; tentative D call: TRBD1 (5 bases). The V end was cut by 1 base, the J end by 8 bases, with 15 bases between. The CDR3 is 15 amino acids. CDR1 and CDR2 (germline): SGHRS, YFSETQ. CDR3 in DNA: TGCGCCAGCAGCTTGTCGGGTACGGAGGGGGAAAAACTGTTTTTT. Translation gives CASSLSGTEGEKLFF.

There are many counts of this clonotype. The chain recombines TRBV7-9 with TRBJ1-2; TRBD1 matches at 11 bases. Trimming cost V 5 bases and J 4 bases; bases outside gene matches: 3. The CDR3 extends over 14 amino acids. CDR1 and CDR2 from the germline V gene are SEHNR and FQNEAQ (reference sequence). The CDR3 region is CASSPGTGGYGYTF. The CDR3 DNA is TGTGCCAGCAGCCCGGGGACAGGGGGCTATGGCTACACCTTC.

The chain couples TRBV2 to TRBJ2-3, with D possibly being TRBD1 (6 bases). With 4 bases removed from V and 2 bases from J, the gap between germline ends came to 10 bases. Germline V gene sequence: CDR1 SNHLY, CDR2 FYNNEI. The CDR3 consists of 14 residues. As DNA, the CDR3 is TGTGCCAGCAGTGCAGGGGATTCCACAGATACGCAGTATTTT. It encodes CASSAGDSTDTQYF.

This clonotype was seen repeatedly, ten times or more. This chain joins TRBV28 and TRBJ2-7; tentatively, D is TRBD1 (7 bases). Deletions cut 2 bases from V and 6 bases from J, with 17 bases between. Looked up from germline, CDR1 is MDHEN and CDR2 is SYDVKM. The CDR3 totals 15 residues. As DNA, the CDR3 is TGTGCCAGCAGTTTACTGCCTGGAGGGGGCCCCGAGCAGTACTTC. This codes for CASSLLPGGGPEQYF. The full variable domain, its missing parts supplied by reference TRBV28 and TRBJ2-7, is DVKVTQSSRYLVKRTGEKVFLECVQDMDHENMFWYRQDPGLGLRLIYFSYDVKMKEKGDIPEGYSVSREKKERFSLILESASTNQTSMYLCASSLLPGGGPEQYFGPGTRLTVT.

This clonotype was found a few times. CDR3: CASAGPYSNQPQHF. CDR3 bases: TGTGCCAGCGCAGGACCATATAGCAATCAGCCCCAGCATTTT. The V and J genes are TRBV2 and TRBJ1-5; no firm D call. V was clipped by 8 bases and J by 0 bases, with 11 bases between them. This CDR3 is 14 amino acids long. CDR1 and CDR2 (germline): SNHLY, FYNNEI.

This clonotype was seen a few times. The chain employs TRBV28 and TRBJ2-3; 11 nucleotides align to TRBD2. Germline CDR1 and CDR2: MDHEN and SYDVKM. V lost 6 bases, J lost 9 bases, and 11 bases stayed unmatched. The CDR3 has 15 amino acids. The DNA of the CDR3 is TGTGCCAGCAGGTTAGCGGGAGGGCCGACAGGGACGCAGTATTTT. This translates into CASRLAGGPTGTQYF.

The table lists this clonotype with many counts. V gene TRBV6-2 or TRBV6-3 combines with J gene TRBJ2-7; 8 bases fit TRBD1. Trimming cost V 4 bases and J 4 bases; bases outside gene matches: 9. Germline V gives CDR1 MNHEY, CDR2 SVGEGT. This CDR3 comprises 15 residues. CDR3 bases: TGTGCCAGCAGTTCTTTGACAGGGGAAGGATACGAGCAGTACTTC. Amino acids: CASSSLTGEGYEQYF.

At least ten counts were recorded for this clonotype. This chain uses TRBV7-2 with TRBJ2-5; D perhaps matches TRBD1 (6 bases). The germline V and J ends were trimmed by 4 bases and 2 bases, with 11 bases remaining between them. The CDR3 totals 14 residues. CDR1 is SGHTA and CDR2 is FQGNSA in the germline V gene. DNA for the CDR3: TGTGCCAGCAGCTCAACTGGACAGCAAGAGACCCAGTACTTC. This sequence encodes CASSSTGQQETQYF.

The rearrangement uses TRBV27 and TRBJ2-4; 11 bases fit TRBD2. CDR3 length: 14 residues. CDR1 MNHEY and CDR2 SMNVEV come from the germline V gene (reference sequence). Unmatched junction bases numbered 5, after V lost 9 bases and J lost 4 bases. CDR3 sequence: CARTTSGVKNIQYF. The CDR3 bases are TGTGCCAGAACGACTAGCGGGGTAAAAAACATTCAGTACTTC.

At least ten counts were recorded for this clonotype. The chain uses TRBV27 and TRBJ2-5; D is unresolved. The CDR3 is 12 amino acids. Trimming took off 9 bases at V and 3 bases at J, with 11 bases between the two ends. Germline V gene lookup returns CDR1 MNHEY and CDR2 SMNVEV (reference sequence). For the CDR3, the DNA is TGTGCCAGTGGACGCCGCGAAGAGACCCAGTACTTC. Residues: CASGRREETQYF.

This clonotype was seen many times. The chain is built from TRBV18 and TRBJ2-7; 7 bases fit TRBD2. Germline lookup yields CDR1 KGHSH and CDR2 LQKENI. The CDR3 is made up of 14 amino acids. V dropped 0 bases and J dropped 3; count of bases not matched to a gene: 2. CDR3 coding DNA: TGTGCCAGCTCACCACCGGGACTATACTACGAGCAGTACTTC. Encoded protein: CASSPPGLYYEQYF. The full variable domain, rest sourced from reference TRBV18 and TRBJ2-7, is NAGVMQNPRHLVRRRGQEARLRCSPMKGHSHVYWYRQLPEEGLKFMVYLQKENIIDESGMPKERFSAEFPKEGPSILRIQQVVRGDSAAYFCASSPPGLYYEQYFGPGTRLTVT.

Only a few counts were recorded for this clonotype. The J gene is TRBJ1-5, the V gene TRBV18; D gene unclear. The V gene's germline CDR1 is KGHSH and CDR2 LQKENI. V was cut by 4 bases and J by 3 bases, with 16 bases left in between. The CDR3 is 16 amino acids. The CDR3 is CASSLQPVGNNQPQHF. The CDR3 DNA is TGTGCCAGCTCACTCCAGCCGGTTGGAAACAATCAGCCCCAGCATTTT.

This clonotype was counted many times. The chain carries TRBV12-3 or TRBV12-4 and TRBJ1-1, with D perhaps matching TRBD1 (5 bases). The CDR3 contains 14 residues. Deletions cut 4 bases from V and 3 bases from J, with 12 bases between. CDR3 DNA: TGTGCCAGCAGTTGGGACGGGCGTTACACTGAAGCTTTCTTT. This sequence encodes CASSWDGRYTEAFF.

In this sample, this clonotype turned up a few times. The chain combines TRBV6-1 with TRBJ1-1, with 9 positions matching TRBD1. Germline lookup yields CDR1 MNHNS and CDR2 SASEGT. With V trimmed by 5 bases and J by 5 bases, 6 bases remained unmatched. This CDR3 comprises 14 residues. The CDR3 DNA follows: TGTGCCAGCAGTCGACAGGGGGGGCGGACTGAAGCTTTCTTT. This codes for CASSRQGGRTEAFF.

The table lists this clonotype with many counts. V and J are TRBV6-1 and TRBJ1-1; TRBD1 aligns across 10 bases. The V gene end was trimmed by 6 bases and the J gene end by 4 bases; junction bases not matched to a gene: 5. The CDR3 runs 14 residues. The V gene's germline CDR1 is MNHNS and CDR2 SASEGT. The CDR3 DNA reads TGTGCCAGCAGGTCGGACAGGGGGGTCACTGAAGCTTTCTTT. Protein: CASRSDRGVTEAFF.

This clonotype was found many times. CDR3 sequence: CASSLVPGTVNYGYTF. The CDR3 bases are TGTGCCAGCAGCTTAGTTCCCGGGACAGTTAACTATGGCTACACCTTC. The genes are TRBV11-2 and TRBJ1-2, with 7 bases identical to TRBD1. The CDR3 contains 16 residues. V lost 1 base to trimming and J lost 1 base; unmatched junction nucleotides: 6. CDR1 SGHAT and CDR2 FQNNGV come from the germline V gene.

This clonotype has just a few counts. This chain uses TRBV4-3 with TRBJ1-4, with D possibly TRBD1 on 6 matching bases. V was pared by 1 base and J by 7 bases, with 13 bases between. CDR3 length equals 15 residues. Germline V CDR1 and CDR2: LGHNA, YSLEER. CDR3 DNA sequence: TGCGCCAGCAGCCAAGCCCTTTGGGGGGCTGAAAAACTGTTTTTT. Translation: CASSQALWGAEKLFF.

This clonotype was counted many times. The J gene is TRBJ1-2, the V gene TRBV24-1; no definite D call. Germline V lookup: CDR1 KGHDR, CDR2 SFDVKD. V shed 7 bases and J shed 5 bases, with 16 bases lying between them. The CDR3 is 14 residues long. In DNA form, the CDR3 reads TGTGCCACCAGCCCCTTGGACGTCTCGTATGGCTACACCTTC. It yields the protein CATSPLDVSYGYTF.

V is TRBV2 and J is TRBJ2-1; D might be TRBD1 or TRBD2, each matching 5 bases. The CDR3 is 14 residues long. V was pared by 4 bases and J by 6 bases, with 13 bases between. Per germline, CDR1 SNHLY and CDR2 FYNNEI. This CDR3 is CASSVRETLNEQFF. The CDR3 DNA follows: TGTGCCAGCAGTGTCAGGGAGACTCTCAATGAGCAGTTCTTC.

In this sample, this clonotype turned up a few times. This CDR3 reads CASSPRLARLRETQYF. The CDR3 bases are TGTGCCAGCAGCCCACGACTAGCGCGCCTTAGGGAGACCCAGTACTTC. This rearrangement joins TRBV7-9 to TRBJ2-5; 8 bases line up with TRBD2. The CDR3 runs 16 residues. Per germline, CDR1 SEHNR and CDR2 FQNEAQ (reference sequence). With V trimmed by 5 bases and J by 5 bases, 13 bases remained unmatched.

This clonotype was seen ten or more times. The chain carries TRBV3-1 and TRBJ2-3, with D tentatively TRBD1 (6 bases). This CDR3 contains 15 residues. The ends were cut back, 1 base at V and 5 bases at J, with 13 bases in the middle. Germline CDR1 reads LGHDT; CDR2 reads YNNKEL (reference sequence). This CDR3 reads CASSQANRVVDTQYF. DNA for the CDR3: TGTGCCAGCAGCCAAGCCAACAGGGTGGTAGATACGCAGTATTTT.